The 2 T cell receptor beta chains below all came from one sample that was sequenced in a study of human T cells and chemical hapten exposure. TCRdb reprocessed the RACE reads via MiXCR and lists one record per CDR3 protein. Altogether approximately 80,000 distinct CDR3 sequences are present, over 9.5% being singletons, with the ten largest covering around 5%. Time point described: patch test 2, 6 weeks after DPC sensitization. Treatment: therapeutic diphenylcyclopropenone sensitization with weekly scalp DPC. Sequenced material: whole blood, taken in connection with sensitization to the hapten diphenylcyclopropenone (DPC). These receptors were collected from a woman between 45 and 65 years old with alopecia areata. Some clones in this sample may be carry-over from other donors' samples.

This clonotype turned up a few times. The final CDR3 position lacks the conserved phenylalanine or tryptophan, pointing to a likely read error. The DNA is left out, because the CDR3 cannot be placed on it with certainty; the CDR3 is given as TCRdb lists it. The CDR3 region is CASSYSDSSPRQY. The V gene is TRBV6-5, the J gene TRBJ1-2; the DNA was not compared with TRBD1, the D call given in the table. CDR1 and CDR2 from the germline V gene are MNHEY and SVGAGI. The CDR3 totals 13 residues, both ends included.

There are many counts of this clonotype. The J gene is TRBJ1-1, the V gene TRBV11-2; D is undetermined. The V end was cut by 4 bases, the J end by 2 bases, with 17 bases between. This CDR3 is 16 amino acids long. Germline V lookup: CDR1 SGHAT, CDR2 FQNNGV. CDR3 loop: CASSSVSPYTNTEAFF. The DNA of the CDR3 is TGTGCCAGCAGCTCAGTTTCGCCCTACACTAACACTGAAGCTTTCTTT.